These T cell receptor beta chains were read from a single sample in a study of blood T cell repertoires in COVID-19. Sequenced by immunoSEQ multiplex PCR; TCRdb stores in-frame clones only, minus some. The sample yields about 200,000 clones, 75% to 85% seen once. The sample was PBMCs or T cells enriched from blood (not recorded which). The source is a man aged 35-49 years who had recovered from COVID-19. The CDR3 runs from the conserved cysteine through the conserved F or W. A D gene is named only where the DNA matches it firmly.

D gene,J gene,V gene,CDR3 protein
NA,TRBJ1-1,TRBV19,CASRGRVGSMNTEAFF
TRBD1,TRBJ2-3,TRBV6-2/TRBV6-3,CASSYSRGWTGDLDTQYF
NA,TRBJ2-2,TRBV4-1,CASSQGNSLNTGELFF
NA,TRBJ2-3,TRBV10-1,CASSATNTDTQYF
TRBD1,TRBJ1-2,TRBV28,CASSSGQGDGYTF
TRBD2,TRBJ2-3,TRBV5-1,CASSLVAGGPLTSTDTQYF
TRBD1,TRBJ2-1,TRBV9,CASSVGQGSWVEQFF
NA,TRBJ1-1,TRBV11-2,CASSLDQSLLQIMNTEAFF
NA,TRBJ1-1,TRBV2,CASSEGTGFRAFF
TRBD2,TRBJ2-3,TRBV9,CASSVSSGKTDTQYF
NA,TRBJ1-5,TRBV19,CASSIQQHDQPQHF
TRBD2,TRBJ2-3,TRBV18,CASSPTSGSRYTQYF
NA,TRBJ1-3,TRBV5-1,CASSFTGGSGNTIYF
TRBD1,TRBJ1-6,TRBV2,CASSDYRGQLSYNSPLHF
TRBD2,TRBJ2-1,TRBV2,CASSLFSGRLADLGDEQFF
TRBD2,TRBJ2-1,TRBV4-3,CASSRSGSGGDEQFF